This TCR beta chain comes out of a study of T cells after yellow fever vaccination. This clonotype was detected many times. What it binds is unknown. TCRdb fed the 5' RACE reads into MiXCR, producing one record per CDR3 protein. The table shows around 140,000 distinct CDR3 sequences, with 7.7% occurring only once. With 1 base removed from V and 4 bases from J, the gap between germline ends came to 10 bases. This CDR3 has 14 amino acids. The germline CDR1 and CDR2 sequences are LGHNA and YSLEER. Overall study results and limits: FACS-sorted repertoires could harbor abundant contaminating bulk-population clonotypes. Most clones from primary vaccination were detected again post-booster (roughly 96% CD4, 88% CD8).

The chain employs TRBV4-3 and TRBJ1-1; D is undetermined. This material consisted of CD4+ T cells sorted from PBMCs, taken 5 days after the yellow fever booster vaccination. This TCR came from a man aged 30-40 years who received the YFV17D yellow fever vaccine. CDR3 sequence: CASSQVSAGTEAFF. DNA of the CDR3: TGCGCCAGCAGCCAAGTATCGGCGGGCACTGAAGCTTTCTTT.